These 3 T cell receptor beta chains share one sample of origin, sequenced in a study of CD8 T cells in ankylosing spondylitis. MiXCR, applied by TCRdb to the 5' RACE reads, yields one record per CDR3 protein. The data hold under 250,000 distinct CDR3 sequences, with under 35% observed a single time. Sequencing was carried out using blood, either unsorted or a sorted T cell fraction (not recorded which). Every receptor here comes from a male donor with ankylosing spondylitis or in good health (not recorded which).

J is TRBJ2-4 and V is TRBV20-1; D is undetermined. The CDR3 has 15 residues. CDR1 is DFQATT and CDR2 is SNEGSKA in the germline V gene (reference sequence). Trimming shortened V by 5 bases and J by 0 bases, and 14 bases separated the two germline ends. The CDR3 sequence: CSAFRHKLAKNIQYF. In nucleotides, the CDR3 is TGCAGTGCTTTCCGACACAAACTAGCCAAAAACATTCAGTACTTC.

V and J are TRBV5-1 and TRBJ1-1; 7 bases match TRBD1. With 4 bases clipped from V and 8 bases from J, the junction kept 11 bases outside the gene matches. This CDR3 is 14 amino acids long. CDR1 SGHRS and CDR2 YFSETQ come from the germline V gene. CDR3 loop: CASSENQGGTEAFF. In DNA, the CDR3 is TGCGCCAGCAGCGAAAACCAGGGGGGAACCGAAGCTTTCTTT.

V and J are TRBV3-1 and TRBJ2-7; tentatively, D is TRBD2 (6 bases). Germline V lookup: CDR1 LGHDT, CDR2 YNNKEL (reference sequence). V was clipped by 4 bases and J by 3 bases, with 13 bases between them. CDR3 size: 14 residues. CDR3 nucleotides: TGTGCCAGCAGCCTGGGGGACTTAATCTACGAGCAGTACTTC. Its translation is CASSLGDLIYEQYF.